These 13 T cell receptor beta chains were all obtained from the same sample, sequenced in a study of blood T cell repertoires in COVID-19. Assay: immunoSEQ multiplex PCR; the TCRdb copy retains only in-frame clones and omits some. The top ten hold approximately 0.89% of the sample, which has a few hundred thousand clones, 85% seen once. Sequences were obtained from peripheral blood. The origin of the receptors is a man in his forties or fifties with acute or convalescent COVID-19.

This chain uses TRBV24-1 with TRBJ2-3; TRBD2 aligns across 8 bases. CDR1 and CDR2 (germline): KGHDR, SFDVKD. The CDR3 covers 14 residues. J lost 5 bases, V lost 3 bases, and 3 bases had no gene match. This CDR3 is CATSDVGTRDTQYF. The CDR3 DNA reads TGTGCCACCAGTGATGTGGGGACTAGAGATACGCAGTATTTT.

This clone was counted only a few times. V usage is TRBV9 and J usage is TRBJ1-4; TRBD1 agrees at 8 bases. Germline V gene data show CDR1 as SGDLS and CDR2 as YYNGEE. Trimming at V came to 4 bases and at J to 10 bases, leaving 12 bases not matched to a gene. The CDR3 length is 15 residues. The CDR3 reads CASSRRQGAEGKLFF. CDR3 DNA: TGTGCCAGCAGCCGCCGCCAGGGGGCCGAGGGAAAACTGTTTTTT.

The chain links TRBV7-3 to TRBJ1-2, with TRBD1 as a possible D gene (5 bases). The CDR3 totals 13 residues. Trimming removed 5 bases at V and 6 bases at J, with 13 bases between. CDR1 is SGHTA and CDR2 is FQGTGA in the germline V gene. DNA of the CDR3: TGTGCCAGCAGCCCGGGGGTTAGCAATGGCTACACCTTC. Translation: CASSPGVSNGYTF.

This clone was counted only a few times. The V call is TRBV6-6, the J call TRBJ2-7; TRBD2 agrees at 12 bases. Losses at the gene ends were 0 bases for V and 2 bases for J; bases not matched to a gene: 2. The CDR3 is 16 amino acids. CDR1 is MNHNY and CDR2 is SVGAGI in the germline V gene (reference sequence). In nucleotides, the CDR3 is TGTGCCAGCAGTTACTCGGGACTAGCGGGTACCTACGAGCAGTACTTC. This gives the protein CASSYSGLAGTYEQYF.

V gene TRBV18 combines with J gene TRBJ2-5, with 11 positions matching TRBD1. V lost 3 bases, J lost 3 bases, and 3 bases stayed unmatched. In germline, CDR1 is KGHSH, CDR2 LQKENI. This CDR3 region has 15 residues. This CDR3 is CASSPRGQGEETQYF. In DNA, the CDR3 is TGTGCCAGCTCACCCAGGGGACAGGGGGAAGAGACCCAGTACTTC.

This clone was observed a few times. This chain connects TRBV14 to TRBJ1-2; 8 bases are a match to TRBD1. Per germline, CDR1 SGHDN and CDR2 FVKESK. Trimming took 3 bases from V and 6 from J; bases not matched to a gene: 0. The CDR3 runs 12 residues. CDR3 residues: CASSQDRDGYTF. CDR3 bases: TGTGCCAGCAGCCAGGACAGGGATGGCTACACCTTC.

CDR3 in amino acids: CASSPSGGRTDTQYF. CDR3 DNA sequence: TGTGCCAGCAGCCCTAGCGGGGGACGCACAGATACGCAGTATTTT. J is TRBJ2-3 and V is TRBV5-6; 10 bases map to TRBD2. From germline, CDR1 is SGHDT and CDR2 YYEEEE. Trimming removed 4 bases from V and 1 base from J; junction bases left unmatched: 3. The CDR3 contains 15 residues.

This clone has only a few counts. The V gene is TRBV11-2, the J gene TRBJ1-2; 7 bases match TRBD1. This CDR3 contains 14 residues. Germline CDR1 SGHAT, CDR2 FQNNGV. The V segment lost 2 bases and the J segment 5 bases; nucleotides outside the gene matches: 5. CDR3 loop: CASSLTPTGYGYTF. CDR3 in DNA: TGTGCCAGCAGCTTAACCCCGACAGGGTATGGCTACACCTTC.

The V and J genes are TRBV4-1 and TRBJ1-1; D possibly corresponds to TRBD1 (5 bases). Germline assignment: CDR1 MGHRA and CDR2 YSYEKL. CDR3 length: 16 amino acids. V lost 0 bases and J 5 bases, leaving 16 bases between the germline ends. CDR3 region: CASSQDIGRVGTEAFF. The CDR3 region has the DNA TGCGCCAGCAGCCAAGATATTGGCAGGGTAGGAACTGAAGCTTTCTTT.

The genes are TRBV5-4 and TRBJ2-7, with D perhaps TRBD2 (7 bases). This CDR3 region has 13 residues. V gave up 3 bases and J gave up 5 bases, with 12 bases separating them. CDR1 SGHNT and CDR2 YYREEE come from the germline V gene (reference sequence). CDR3 DNA sequence: TGTGCCAGCAGCTACACAGGGACTAACGAGCAGTACTTC. It codes for CASSYTGTNEQYF.

V usage is TRBV10-1 and J usage is TRBJ2-1, with 13 bases identical to TRBD2. The trim removed 6 bases at V and 7 bases at J, leaving 9 bases unmatched. This CDR3 region has 16 residues. The V gene's germline CDR1 is WNHNN and CDR2 SYGVQD (reference sequence). The CDR3 DNA reads as TGCGCCAGCAGCTACCGACCGGGACTAGCGGGGAATGAGCAGTTCTTC. This codes for CASSYRPGLAGNEQFF.

This clone was recorded a few times. The chain joins TRBV4-1 to TRBJ2-5, with TRBD2 matching over 10 bases. This CDR3 is 15 amino acids long. Unmatched junction bases numbered 1, after V lost 0 bases and J lost 3 bases. Germline V lookup: CDR1 MGHRA, CDR2 YSYEKL. CDR3 DNA sequence: TGCGCCAGCAGCCAAGATACTAGCGGGAAAGAGACCCAGTACTTC. Translated, it gives CASSQDTSGKETQYF.

This clone was seen only once. V and J are TRBV7-9 and TRBJ2-1, with 8 bases identical to TRBD2. Germline lookup yields CDR1 SEHNR and CDR2 FQNEAQ (reference sequence). This CDR3 comprises 15 residues. V was pared by 7 bases and J by 3 bases, with 8 bases of the junction left unmatched. CDR3 DNA: TGTGCCAGCAAGGAGGAGCGGGGGCTCTACAATGAGCAGTTCTTC. As protein: CASKEERGLYNEQFF.